This T cell receptor (beta chain) was recovered during a study of beta chain features in type 1 diabetes. Findings and limits, study-wide: Lower insertion and higher deletion counts appeared at VDJ junctions in type 1 diabetes patients. There was a possibility that cDNA sequencing over-represented cells with high TCR expression.

The CDR3 contains 14 residues. V was shortened by 2 bases and J by 5 bases, with 13 bases between the two germline ends. Germline V gene sequence: CDR1 SQVTM, CDR2 ANQGSEA. This clone was counted between two and nine times. The antigen remains unidentified. The isolated RNA, all of it, was reverse transcribed, so expressed TCRB transcripts were what got sequenced. Produced via immunoSEQ multiplex PCR; TCRdb's table is partial and in-frame only. The sample carries some 360,000 clones, about 19% recorded once. The sample was naive CD4+ T cells from blood. The receptor was derived from a woman aged 18-29 years in good health. The chain uses TRBV29-1 and TRBJ2-1, with D possibly matching TRBD1 (6 bases). The chain's CDR3 is CSVEPNRENNEQFF. CDR3 in DNA: TGCAGCGTTGAACCCAACAGGGAGAACAATGAGCAGTTCTTC.